Below are 27 T cell receptor beta chains sequenced from a single sample in a study of cytomegalovirus exposure and HLA in healthy donors. In the PCR, 60 Vbeta and 13 Jbeta primers were used. Assay used: immunoSEQ multiplex PCR; TCRdb lists only in-frame clones, some missing. The table records about 96,000 clones, under 65% of them present only once. Sequencing was done on a sample of PBMCs. The receptor source for this set is a man aged 55 to 70 in good health and CMV-seronegative.

In its sample, this clone was seen a few times. CDR3 protein: CASSYDRVTEAFF. DNA for the CDR3: TGCGCCAGCAGTTACGACAGGGTCACTGAAGCTTTCTTT. V usage is TRBV5-1 and J usage is TRBJ1-1, with 7 bases fitting TRBD1. The J segment lost 4 bases and the V segment lost 5 bases, leaving 5 bases of the junction unmatched. The CDR3 has 13 amino acids. Looked up from germline, CDR1 is SGHRS and CDR2 is YFSETQ.

J is TRBJ2-1 and V is TRBV5-1, with 14 positions matching TRBD2. Trimming cost V 5 bases and J 3 bases; bases outside gene matches: 1. The CDR3 totals 15 residues. Germline V gene sequence: CDR1 SGHRS, CDR2 YFSETQ. The CDR3 DNA is TGCGCCAGCAGGGGACTAGCGGGAGACTACAATGAGCAGTTCTTC. This encodes CASRGLAGDYNEQFF.

This clone was found many times. In DNA form, the CDR3 reads TGCGCCAGCAGCCAAGACAGGGTGAATTCACCCCTCCACTTT. As protein: CASSQDRVNSPLHF. The chain links TRBV4-1 to TRBJ1-6; maybe TRBD1 (5 bases). This CDR3 has 14 amino acids. V was trimmed by 0 bases and J by 7 bases, leaving 7 bases between them. The germline gives CDR1 MGHRA, CDR2 YSYEKL.

The chain uses TRBV7-3 and TRBJ2-3; maybe TRBD2 (6 bases). V gave up 2 bases and J gave up 4 bases, with 7 bases separating them. The germline gives CDR1 SGHTA, CDR2 FQGTGA. The CDR3 has 13 residues. The CDR3 nucleotides read TGTGCCAGCAGCTTAGCGGGGCCAGATACGCAGTATTTT. Translated: CASSLAGPDTQYF. Looking up the rest from reference TRBV7-3 and TRBJ2-3 gives the full variable domain: GAGVSQTPSNKVTEKGKYVELRCDPISGHTALYWYRQSLGQGPEFLIYFQGTGAADDSGLPNDRFFAVRPEGSVSTLKIQRTERGDSAVYLCASSLAGPDTQYFGPGTRLTVL.

The chain joins TRBV19 to TRBJ2-1; tentative D call: TRBD2 (5 bases). V was clipped by 8 bases and J by 0 bases, with 14 bases between them. The CDR3 has 15 amino acids. The germline CDR1 and CDR2 sequences are LNHDA and SQIVND (reference sequence). The CDR3 spells CASEAGGYSYNEQFF. The CDR3 bases are TGTGCCAGTGAGGCGGGCGGTTACTCCTACAATGAGCAGTTCTTC.

The chain couples TRBV11-2 to TRBJ2-7, with a tentative D call TRBD1 (6 bases). CDR3 size: 13 residues. Germline V CDR1 and CDR2: SGHAT, FQNNGV. V gave up 2 bases and J gave up 7 bases, with 12 bases separating them. CDR3 in amino acids: CASSLYVRGEQYF. CDR3 in DNA: TGTGCCAGCAGCTTATATGTTAGGGGGGAGCAGTACTTC. Variable domain in full (rest from reference TRBV11-2 and TRBJ2-7): EAGVAQSPRYKIIEKRQSVAFWCNPISGHATLYWYQQILGQGPKLLIQFQNNGVVDDSQLPKDRFSAERLKGVDSTLKIQPAKLEDSAVYLCASSLYVRGEQYFGPGTRLTVT.

In its sample, this clone was seen a few times. The chain joins TRBV9 to TRBJ2-2; a weak D match, TRBD1 (5 bases). Per germline, CDR1 SGDLS and CDR2 YYNGEE. The CDR3 runs to 15 residues. V was cut by 4 bases and J by 0 bases, with 10 bases left in between. CDR3 DNA sequence: TGTGCCAGCAGCCCCGGACACTCGAACACCGGGGAGCTGTTTTTT. This encodes CASSPGHSNTGELFF.

This clone showed up just once. V is TRBV5-1 and J is TRBJ1-3; 7 bases line up with TRBD1. This CDR3 is 15 amino acids long. Germline CDR1 is SGHRS and CDR2 is YFSETQ. The V segment lost 0 bases and the J segment 1 base; nucleotides outside the gene matches: 1. The DNA for the CDR3 is TGCGCCAGCAGCTTGGGGACAGGATCTGGAAACACCATATATTTT. Translation: CASSLGTGSGNTIYF. The full variable domain, its missing parts supplied by reference TRBV5-1 and TRBJ1-3, is KAGVTQTPRYLIKTRGQQVTLSCSPISGHRSVSWYQQTPGQGLQFLFEYFSETQRNKGNFPGRFSGRQFSNSRSEMNVSTLELGDSALYLCASSLGTGSGNTIYFGEGSWLTVV.

Only a few counts were recorded for this clone. The chain employs TRBV12-5 and TRBJ1-1, with 9 nucleotides matching TRBD1. The CDR3 spans 15 residues. The V and J ends lost 1 base and 5 bases, in that order; junction bases with no gene match: 5. In germline, CDR1 is LGHNT, CDR2 FRNRAP. The DNA for the CDR3 is TGTGCTAGTGGTTTGGAAACAGGGGGCAGGACTGAAGCTTTCTTT. Encoded protein: CASGLETGGRTEAFF.

In this sample, this clone turned up a few times. This chain uses TRBV5-4 with TRBJ2-1; the match to TRBD2 covers 7 bases. The CDR3 length is 15 residues. V shed 4 bases and J 10 bases; nucleotides not matched to a gene: 14. Germline CDR1 SGHNT, CDR2 YYREEE (reference sequence). CDR3 in amino acids: CASSGKLRDYAEQFF. The CDR3 region has the DNA TGTGCCAGCAGCGGAAAACTCCGGGACTACGCCGAGCAGTTCTTC.

The chain employs TRBV6-6 and TRBJ1-5; D remains unclear. The CDR3 length is 13 residues. The V and J ends lost 7 bases and 6 bases respectively, with 13 bases between them. Germline V gene data show CDR1 as MNHNY and CDR2 as SVGAGI (reference sequence). The CDR3 bases are TGTGCCAGCACCAGTACCTTGATTCAGCCCCAGCATTTT. Encoded protein: CASTSTLIQPQHF.

This clone came up a few times. The gene calls are TRBV1 and TRBJ1-2; no check of the table's D call, TRBD1, against the DNA was made. TRBV1 is a pseudogene. This CDR3 region has 19 residues. The CDR3 spells CTSSQDLPETGQDNYGYTF. The CDR3 DNA follows: TGCACCAGCAGCCAAGATCTCCCTGAAACGGGACAGGACAACTATGGCTACACCTTC.

This clone was seen a handful of times. This rearrangement joins TRBV5-1 to TRBJ2-7, with D uncertain. Germline-derived CDR1 and CDR2 are SGHRS and YFSETQ. The CDR3 runs to 15 residues. Trimming pared 0 bases from V and 3 bases from J, leaving 13 bases between. The CDR3 DNA reads TGCGCCAGCAGCTTGGAAGGTAGGAGCAACTACGAGCAGTACTTC. Its protein product is CASSLEGRSNYEQYF.

J is TRBJ2-1 and V is TRBV11-3; weak D call: TRBD1 (5 bases). V gave up 1 base and J gave up 5 bases, with 6 bases separating them. CDR1 is SGHNT, CDR2 YENEEA, per germline. This CDR3 contains 13 residues. This CDR3 is CASSLGQNNEQFF. The CDR3 coding sequence is TGTGCCAGCAGCTTAGGACAGAACAATGAGCAGTTCTTC.

This chain connects TRBV5-1 to TRBJ2-1; 9 bases match TRBD2. Trimming at V came to 2 bases and at J to 5 bases, leaving 5 bases not matched to a gene. In germline, CDR1 is SGHRS, CDR2 YFSETQ. The CDR3 totals 15 residues. This CDR3 is CASSFAAGGDNEQFF. In DNA, the CDR3 is TGCGCCAGCAGCTTTGCAGCGGGGGGAGACAATGAGCAGTTCTTC.

The chain combines TRBV5-6 with TRBJ1-5; 9 bases are shared with TRBD1. Germline V gives CDR1 SGHDT, CDR2 YYEEEE. V was clipped by 2 bases and J by 6 bases; unmatched bases: 9. The length of the CDR3 is 16 residues. The CDR3 DNA follows: TGTGCCAGCAGCTTTGGGACAGGGAGTTCTGGTCAGCCCCAGCATTTT. This gives the protein CASSFGTGSSGQPQHF.

V is TRBV30 and J is TRBJ1-5; D is possibly TRBD1 (5 bases). The CDR3 totals 13 residues. Germline V lookup: CDR1 GTSNPN, CDR2 SVGIG (reference sequence). V lost 4 bases and J 5 bases, leaving 12 bases between the germline ends. DNA of the CDR3: TGTGCCTGGACCCTCCAAGGGGATCAGCCCCAGCATTTT. It yields the protein CAWTLQGDQPQHF.

V and J are TRBV9 and TRBJ2-1; 7 bases map to TRBD2. CDR3 length equals 16 residues. The germline V gene has CDR1 SGDLS and CDR2 YYNGEE. The ends lost 0 bases at V and 3 bases at J; junction bases unmatched: 6. CDR3: CASSVEEPGGYNEQFF. CDR3 DNA: TGTGCCAGCAGCGTAGAAGAGCCGGGGGGCTACAATGAGCAGTTCTTC.

The genes are TRBV7-3 and TRBJ2-1; TRBD2 aligns across 9 bases. V lost 5 bases, J lost 12 bases, and 5 bases stayed unmatched. Germline V gene lookup returns CDR1 SGHTA and CDR2 FQGTGA. This CDR3 contains 12 residues. As DNA, the CDR3 is TGTGCCAGCAGCCTAGCGGGGCATGGGCAGTTCTTC. It encodes CASSLAGHGQFF. Drawing the rest from reference TRBV7-3 and TRBJ2-1, the complete variable domain is GAGVSQTPSNKVTEKGKYVELRCDPISGHTALYWYRQSLGQGPEFLIYFQGTGAADDSGLPNDRFFAVRPEGSVSTLKIQRTERGDSAVYLCASSLAGHGQFFGPGTRLTVL.

This clone came up a few times. V is TRBV7-9 and J is TRBJ1-1; 7 bases agree with TRBD1. V was clipped by 8 bases and J by 0 bases; unmatched bases: 6. This CDR3 spans 14 amino acids. CDR1 and CDR2 from the germline V gene are SEHNR and FQNEAQ (reference sequence). The CDR3 loop is CASQGDIMNTEAFF. In DNA form, the CDR3 reads TGTGCCAGCCAGGGGGATATCATGAACACTGAAGCTTTCTTT.

This clone has a single count. The genes are TRBV14 and TRBJ2-2; the match to TRBD1 covers 10 bases. After removal of 2 bases from V and 1 base from J, the junction contained 4 bases not matched to a gene. The CDR3 extends over 17 amino acids. The germline CDR1 and CDR2 sequences are SGHDN and FVKESK. CDR3 sequence reads: CASSQLGQGMNTGELFF. CDR3 coding DNA: TGTGCCAGCAGCCAACTGGGACAGGGGATGAACACCGGGGAGCTGTTTTTT.

This rearrangement joins TRBV5-1 to TRBJ2-2, with D maybe TRBD2 (5 bases). The CDR3 length is 15 residues. Trimming removed 0 bases from V and 3 bases from J, with 9 bases in between. The germline gives CDR1 SGHRS, CDR2 YFSETQ. The CDR3 coding sequence is TGCGCCAGCAGCTTGGCTGCGGGTTACACCGGGGAGCTGTTTTTT. Translated: CASSLAAGYTGELFF.

This clone was seen a handful of times. J is TRBJ1-1 and V is TRBV5-1; D uncertain. The CDR3 loop spans 13 amino acids. Looked up from germline, CDR1 is SGHRS and CDR2 is YFSETQ. V was clipped by 4 bases and J by 3 bases, with 10 bases between them. This CDR3 reads CASSPVLYTEAFF. CDR3 DNA sequence: TGCGCCAGCAGCCCCGTTTTGTACACTGAAGCTTTCTTT.

The chain has TRBV11-3 and TRBJ1-4, with unresolved D. Germline loops: CDR1 SGHNT, CDR2 YENEEA. V shed 4 bases and J shed 5 bases, with 11 bases lying between them. This CDR3 spans 14 amino acids. Here the CDR3 DNA reads TGTGCCAGCAGCTCGGGGATGAGGAATGAAAAACTGTTTTTT. Encoded protein: CASSSGMRNEKLFF.

The chain carries TRBV5-1 and TRBJ1-4, with D possibly being TRBD1 (5 bases). The CDR3 consists of 15 residues. The germline CDR1 and CDR2 sequences are SGHRS and YFSETQ. Trimming left V 0 bases short and J 0 bases short, with 6 bases between. CDR3 nucleotides: TGCGCCAGCAGCTTGGGACAGACAACTAATGAAAAACTGTTTTTT. It translates to CASSLGQTTNEKLFF.

The chain couples TRBV6-5 to TRBJ1-2; D possibly corresponds to TRBD1 (5 bases). The CDR3 consists of 16 residues. V lost 0 bases, J lost 1 base, and 12 bases lay in between. The germline V gene has CDR1 MNHEY and CDR2 SVGAGI. The CDR3 here is CASSYSGGENNYGYTF. For the CDR3, the DNA is TGTGCCAGCAGTTACTCGGGGGGGGAGAATAACTATGGCTACACCTTC.

This clone was observed a few times. The V and J genes are TRBV5-6 and TRBJ1-2; D gene uncertain. Germline-derived CDR1 and CDR2 are SGHDT and YYEEEE. This CDR3 has 16 amino acids. Trimming removed 0 bases from V and 8 bases from J, with 20 bases in between. The CDR3 sequence: CASSLAAVVGRKGYTF. CDR3 coding DNA: TGTGCCAGCAGCTTGGCCGCCGTCGTCGGGAGGAAGGGCTACACCTTC.